This TCR beta chain emerged from a study of long-term antiretroviral therapy in people with HIV. Trimming cost V 4 bases and J 1 base, with 11 bases left between them. The CDR3 is 15 amino acids. Germline loops: CDR1 SGHKS, CDR2 YYEKEE (reference sequence). The assay, immunoSEQ v3.0, was run at survey level. Data came from immunoSEQ multiplex PCR; TCRdb stores just in-frame clones and leaves some out. Altogether 20,000 to 30,000 clones are present, about 80% being singletons, with the ten largest covering 5.5%. Until DNA extraction, the samples held between about 0.85-11 million cryopreserved PBMC. Study results and caveats: Someone took the blood between about 2004 and 2017, maybe while older ART regimens were in use. Even long-term ART left TRB diversity below transplant donor controls, despite gains.

A note on this clone: Its matching antigen is unknown.

The gene calls are TRBV5-5 and TRBJ2-2; D is possibly TRBD1 (7 bases). This clonotype was obtained from a woman aged 30 to 39 with HIV. The specimen was unsorted PBMCs, collected 1.1 years before starting antiretroviral therapy. CDR3 nucleotide sequence: TGTGCCAGCAGCAACAGGGGAGGGAACACCGGGGAGCTGTTTTTT. It encodes CASSNRGGNTGELFF. Using reference TRBV5-5 and TRBJ2-2 for the parts outside the CDR3, the full variable domain is DAGVTQSPTHLIKTRGQQVTLRCSPISGHKSVSWYQQVLGQGPQFIFQYYEKEERGRGNFPDRFSARQFPNYSSELNVNALLLGDSALYLCASSNRGGNTGELFFGEGSRLTVL.